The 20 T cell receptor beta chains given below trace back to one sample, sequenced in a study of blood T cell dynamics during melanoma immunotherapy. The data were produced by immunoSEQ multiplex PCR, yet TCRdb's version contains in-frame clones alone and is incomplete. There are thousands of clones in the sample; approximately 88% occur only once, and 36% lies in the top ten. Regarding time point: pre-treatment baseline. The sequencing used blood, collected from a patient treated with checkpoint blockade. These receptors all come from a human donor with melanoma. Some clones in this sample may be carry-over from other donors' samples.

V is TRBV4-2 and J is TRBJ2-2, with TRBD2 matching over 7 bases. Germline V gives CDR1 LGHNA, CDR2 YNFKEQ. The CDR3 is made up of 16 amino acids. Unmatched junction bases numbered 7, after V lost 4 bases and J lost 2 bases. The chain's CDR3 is CASSLLAEINTGELFF. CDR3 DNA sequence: TGTGCCAGCAGCCTCCTAGCGGAAATAAACACCGGGGAGCTGTTTTTT.

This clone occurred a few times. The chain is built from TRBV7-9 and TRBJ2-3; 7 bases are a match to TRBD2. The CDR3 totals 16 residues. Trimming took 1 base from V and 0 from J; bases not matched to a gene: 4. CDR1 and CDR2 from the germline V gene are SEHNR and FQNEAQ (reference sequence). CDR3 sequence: CASSLGDYPSTDTQYF. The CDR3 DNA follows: TGTGCCAGCAGCTTAGGGGACTACCCTAGCACAGATACGCAGTATTTT.

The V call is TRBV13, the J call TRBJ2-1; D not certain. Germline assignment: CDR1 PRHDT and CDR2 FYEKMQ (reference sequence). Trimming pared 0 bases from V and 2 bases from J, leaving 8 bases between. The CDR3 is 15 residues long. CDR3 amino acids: CASSLGPLTYNEQFF. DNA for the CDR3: TGTGCCAGCAGCTTAGGACCGCTAACCTACAATGAGCAGTTCTTC.

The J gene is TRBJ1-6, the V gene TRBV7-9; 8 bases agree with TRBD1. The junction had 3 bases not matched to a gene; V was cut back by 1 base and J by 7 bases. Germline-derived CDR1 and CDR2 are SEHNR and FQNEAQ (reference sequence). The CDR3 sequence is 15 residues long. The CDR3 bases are TGTGCCAGCAGCTTAGATCAGGGGGCGAATTCACCCCTCCACTTT. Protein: CASSLDQGANSPLHF.

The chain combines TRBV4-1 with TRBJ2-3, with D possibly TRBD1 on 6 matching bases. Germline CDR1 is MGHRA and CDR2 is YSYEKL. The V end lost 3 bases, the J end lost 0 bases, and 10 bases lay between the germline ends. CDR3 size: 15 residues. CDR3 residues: CASSHRTDSTDTQYF. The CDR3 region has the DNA TGCGCCAGCAGCCACCGGACAGATAGCACAGATACGCAGTATTTT.

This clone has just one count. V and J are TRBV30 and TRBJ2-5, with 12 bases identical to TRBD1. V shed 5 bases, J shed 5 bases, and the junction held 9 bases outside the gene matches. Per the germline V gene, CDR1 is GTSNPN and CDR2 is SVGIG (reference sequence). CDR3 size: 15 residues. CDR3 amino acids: CAWAWGTGGWETQYF. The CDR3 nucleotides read TGTGCCTGGGCTTGGGGGACAGGGGGCTGGGAGACCCAGTACTTC.

CDR3 protein: CASTLGGNVEETQYF. CDR3 nucleotides: TGTGCCAGCACCCTGGGGGGGAACGTTGAGGAGACCCAGTACTTC. V gene TRBV6-1 combines with J gene TRBJ2-5, with 7 bases that match TRBD2. Germline lookup yields CDR1 MNHNS and CDR2 SASEGT. The CDR3 sequence is 15 residues long. V dropped 7 bases and J dropped 5; count of bases not matched to a gene: 13.

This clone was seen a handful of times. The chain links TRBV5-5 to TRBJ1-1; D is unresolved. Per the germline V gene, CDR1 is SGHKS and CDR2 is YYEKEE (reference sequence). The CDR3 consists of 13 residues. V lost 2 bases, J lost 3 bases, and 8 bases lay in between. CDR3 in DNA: TGTGCCAGCAGCTTTGGGTCGGACACTGAAGCTTTCTTT. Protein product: CASSFGSDTEAFF.

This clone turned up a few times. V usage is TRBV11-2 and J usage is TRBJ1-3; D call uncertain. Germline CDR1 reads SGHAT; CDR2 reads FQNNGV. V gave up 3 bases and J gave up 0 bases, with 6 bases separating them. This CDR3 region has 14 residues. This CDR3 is CASSLTPSGNTIYF. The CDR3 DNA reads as TGTGCCAGCAGCTTGACTCCCTCTGGAAACACCATATATTTT.

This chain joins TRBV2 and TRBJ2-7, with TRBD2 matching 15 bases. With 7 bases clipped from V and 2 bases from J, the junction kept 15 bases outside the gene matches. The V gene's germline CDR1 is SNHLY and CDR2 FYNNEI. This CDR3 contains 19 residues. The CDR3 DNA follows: TGTGCCAGCACTCCCGCGGTGGGGACTAGCGGGAGGAACCCCTACGAGCAGTACTTC. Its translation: CASTPAVGTSGRNPYEQYF.

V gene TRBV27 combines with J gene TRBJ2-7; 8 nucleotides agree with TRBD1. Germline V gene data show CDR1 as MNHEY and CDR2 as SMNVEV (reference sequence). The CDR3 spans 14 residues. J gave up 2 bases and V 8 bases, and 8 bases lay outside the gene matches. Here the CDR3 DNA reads TGTGCCAGCCGAGGGTCGGACAGGGCCTACGAGCAGTACTTC. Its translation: CASRGSDRAYEQYF.

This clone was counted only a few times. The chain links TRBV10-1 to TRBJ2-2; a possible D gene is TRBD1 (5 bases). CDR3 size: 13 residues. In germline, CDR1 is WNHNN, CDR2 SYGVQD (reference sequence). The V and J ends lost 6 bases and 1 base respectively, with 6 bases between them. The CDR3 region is CASRQGNTGELFF. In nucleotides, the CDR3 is TGCGCCAGCAGGCAGGGGAACACCGGGGAGCTGTTTTTT.

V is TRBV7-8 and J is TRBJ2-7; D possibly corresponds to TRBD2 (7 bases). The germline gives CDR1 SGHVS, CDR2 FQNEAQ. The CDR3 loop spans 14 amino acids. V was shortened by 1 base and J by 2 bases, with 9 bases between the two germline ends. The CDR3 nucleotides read TGTGCCAGCAGCTTAGTCGGGGGGCCCTACGAGCAGTACTTC. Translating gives CASSLVGGPYEQYF. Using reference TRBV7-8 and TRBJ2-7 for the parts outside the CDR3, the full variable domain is GAGVSQSPRYKVAKRGQDVALRCDPISGHVSLFWYQQALGQGPEFLTYFQNEAQLDKSGLPSDRFFAERPEGSVSTLKIQRTQQEDSAVYLCASSLVGGPYEQYFGPGTRLTVT.

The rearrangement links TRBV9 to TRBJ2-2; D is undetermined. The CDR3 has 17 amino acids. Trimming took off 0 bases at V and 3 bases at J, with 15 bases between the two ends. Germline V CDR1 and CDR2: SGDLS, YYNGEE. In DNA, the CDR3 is TGTGCCAGCAGCGTAGTCCAAGGGCGGCACGACACCGGGGAGCTGTTTTTT. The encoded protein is CASSVVQGRHDTGELFF.

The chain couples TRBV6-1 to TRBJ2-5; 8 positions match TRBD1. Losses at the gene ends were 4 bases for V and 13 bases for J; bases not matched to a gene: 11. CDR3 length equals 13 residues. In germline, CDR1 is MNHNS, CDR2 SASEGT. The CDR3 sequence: CASSAGQVPLRYF. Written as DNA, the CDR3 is TGTGCCAGCAGTGCGGGACAGGTTCCCTTGCGGTACTTC.

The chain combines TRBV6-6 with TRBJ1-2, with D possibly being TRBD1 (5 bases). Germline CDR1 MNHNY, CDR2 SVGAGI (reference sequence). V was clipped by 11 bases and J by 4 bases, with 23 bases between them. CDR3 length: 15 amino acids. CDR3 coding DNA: TGTGCCTCGAAGGCCCCATATGGGGCTGCCTATGGCTACACCTTC. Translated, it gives CASKAPYGAAYGYTF.

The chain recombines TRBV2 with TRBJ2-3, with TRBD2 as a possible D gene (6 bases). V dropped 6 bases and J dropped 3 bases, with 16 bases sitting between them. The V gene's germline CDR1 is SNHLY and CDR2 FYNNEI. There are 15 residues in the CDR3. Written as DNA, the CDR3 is TGTGCCAGCAGAACCGGACTACCCTTGACAGATACGCAGTATTTT. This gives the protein CASRTGLPLTDTQYF.

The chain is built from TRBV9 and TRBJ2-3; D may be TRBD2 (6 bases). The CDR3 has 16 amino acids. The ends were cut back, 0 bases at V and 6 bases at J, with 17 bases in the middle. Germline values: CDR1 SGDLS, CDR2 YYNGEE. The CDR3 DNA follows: TGTGCCAGCAGCGTAGGGAGTAGCGGTTTATCTGATACGCAGTATTTT. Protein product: CASSVGSSGLSDTQYF.

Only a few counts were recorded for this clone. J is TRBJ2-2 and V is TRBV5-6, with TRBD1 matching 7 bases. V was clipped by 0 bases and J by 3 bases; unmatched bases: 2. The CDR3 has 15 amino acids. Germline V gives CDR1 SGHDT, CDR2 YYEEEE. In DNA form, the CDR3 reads TGTGCCAGCAGCTTGGTCCAGGGGGACACCGGGGAGCTGTTTTTT. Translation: CASSLVQGDTGELFF. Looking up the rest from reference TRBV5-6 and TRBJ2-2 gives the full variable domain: DAGVTQSPTHLIKTRGQQVTLRCSPKSGHDTVSWYQQALGQGPQFIFQYYEEEERQRGNFPDRFSGHQFPNYSSELNVNALLLGDSALYLCASSLVQGDTGELFFGEGSRLTVL.

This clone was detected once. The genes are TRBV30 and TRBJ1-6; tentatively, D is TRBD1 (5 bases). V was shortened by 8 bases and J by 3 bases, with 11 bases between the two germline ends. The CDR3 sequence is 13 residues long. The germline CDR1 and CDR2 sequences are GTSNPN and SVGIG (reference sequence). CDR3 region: CATGDFYNSPLHF. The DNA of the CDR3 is TGTGCCACGGGGGACTTCTATAATTCACCCCTCCACTTT. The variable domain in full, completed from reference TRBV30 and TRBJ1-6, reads SQTIHQWPATLVQPVGSPLSLECTVEGTSNPNLYWYRQAAGRGLQLLFYSVGIGQISSEVPQNLSASRPQDRQFILSSKKLLLSDSGFYLCATGDFYNSPLHFGNGTRLTVT.